Below, 14 T cell receptor beta chains from the same sample are listed, as sequenced in a study of blood T cell repertoires in COVID-19. TCRdb's copy holds only in-frame clones and misses some; the assay was immunoSEQ multiplex PCR. The sample lists 50,000 to 70,000 clones, 65% to 85% seen once, with roughly 3.2% in the top ten. The sample comprised peripheral blood. Every receptor here comes from a man in his 60s with acute or convalescent COVID-19.

The chain joins TRBV27 to TRBJ2-7; D call uncertain. The germline V and J ends were trimmed by 4 bases and 3 bases, with 10 bases remaining between them. The CDR3 has 13 residues. The germline V gene encodes CDR1 MNHEY and CDR2 SMNVEV (reference sequence). For the CDR3, the DNA is TGTGCCAGCAGTTCCCATTTGCGCTACGAGCAGTACTTC. It is translated as CASSSHLRYEQYF.

This clone was found a few times. The chain employs TRBV12-5 and TRBJ2-1; 9 bases match TRBD1. CDR3 size: 17 residues. J was trimmed by 3 bases and V by 6 bases; bases with no gene match: 12. The germline CDR1 and CDR2 sequences are LGHNT and FRNRAP. The CDR3 protein is CASGTIGQGNYYNEQFF. Written as DNA, the CDR3 is TGTGCTAGTGGCACCATTGGACAGGGGAATTACTACAATGAGCAGTTCTTC.

V is TRBV7-9 and J is TRBJ2-7; possible D gene TRBD2, 6 bases. The germline V and J ends were trimmed by 1 base and 1 base, with 11 bases remaining between them. The CDR3 is 15 residues long. Germline CDR1 reads SEHNR; CDR2 reads FQNEAQ (reference sequence). CDR3 bases: TGTGCCAGCAGCTTAGGGGCTAGCGTTTCCTACGAGCAGTACTTC. This gives the protein CASSLGASVSYEQYF.

The chain joins TRBV11-2 to TRBJ1-2; no clear D. This CDR3 has 16 amino acids. In germline, CDR1 is SGHAT, CDR2 FQNNGV. V was shortened by 5 bases and J by 4 bases, with 20 bases between the two germline ends. The CDR3 nucleotides read TGTGCCAGCAGCCTCCTAACCGGGAGCGCCTCCTATGGCTACACCTTC. It codes for CASSLLTGSASYGYTF.

This chain connects TRBV5-1 to TRBJ1-4; 7 bases map to TRBD1. V trimming: 0 bases; J trimming: 4 bases; junction bases outside the gene matches: 9. This CDR3 comprises 17 residues. Per germline, CDR1 SGHRS and CDR2 YFSETQ. CDR3 in amino acids: CASSLAGTASLNEKLFF. The CDR3 region has the DNA TGCGCCAGCAGCTTGGCCGGGACAGCCTCTCTTAATGAAAAACTGTTTTTT.

This sequence joins TRBV24-1 and TRBJ1-2, with a tentative D call TRBD1 (6 bases). Germline V gene sequence: CDR1 KGHDR, CDR2 SFDVKD. V gave up 4 bases and J gave up 5 bases, with 10 bases separating them. CDR3 size: 13 residues. The CDR3 loop is CATSEHTGYGYTF. In DNA, the CDR3 is TGTGCCACCAGTGAGCACACAGGGTATGGCTACACCTTC.

The chain has TRBV5-5 and TRBJ2-7; the match to TRBD2 covers 7 bases. The CDR3 covers 12 residues. Germline V gene lookup returns CDR1 SGHKS and CDR2 YYEKEE (reference sequence). Trimming removed 7 bases from V and 7 bases from J; junction bases left unmatched: 8. CDR3: CASEPGGGEQYF. The CDR3 DNA follows: TGTGCCAGCGAACCGGGGGGTGGTGAGCAGTACTTC.

The J gene is TRBJ1-4, the V gene TRBV18; 7 bases line up with TRBD1. Looked up from germline, CDR1 is KGHSH and CDR2 is LQKENI. The CDR3 covers 15 residues. Unmatched junction bases numbered 1, after V lost 2 bases and J lost 1 base. CDR3 DNA: TGTGCCAGCTCACCAAACAGGGGAACTAATGAAAAACTGTTTTTT. Protein: CASSPNRGTNEKLFF.

The rearrangement links TRBV19 to TRBJ2-5, with TRBD1 as a possible D gene (5 bases). Germline loops: CDR1 LNHDA, CDR2 SQIVND (reference sequence). Trimming removed 3 bases at V and 2 bases at J, with 10 bases between. CDR3 length: 14 residues. CDR3: CASSINQGQETQYF. The CDR3 DNA reads as TGTGCCAGTAGTATCAACCAGGGACAAGAGACCCAGTACTTC.

The chain couples TRBV28 to TRBJ1-6, with TRBD1 as a possible D gene (5 bases). The CDR3 consists of 14 residues. The germline CDR1 and CDR2 sequences are MDHEN and SYDVKM. Trimming shortened V by 7 bases and J by 9 bases, and 16 bases separated the two germline ends. The CDR3 DNA is TGTGCCAGCACCTTACACGGGGGGACTTCACCCCTCCACTTT. Translating gives CASTLHGGTSPLHF. Using reference TRBV28 and TRBJ1-6 for the parts outside the CDR3, the full variable domain is DVKVTQSSRYLVKRTGEKVFLECVQDMDHENMFWYRQDPGLGLRLIYFSYDVKMKEKGDIPEGYSVSREKKERFSLILESASTNQTSMYLCASTLHGGTSPLHFGNGTRLTVT.

This clone was detected a few times. The chain recombines TRBV28 with TRBJ1-1; no definite D call. The CDR3 is 10 amino acids. V dropped 5 bases and J dropped 6 bases, with 4 bases sitting between them. The germline gives CDR1 MDHEN, CDR2 SYDVKM. The CDR3 coding sequence is TGTGCCAGCAGTCCTCCTGAAGCTTTCTTT. This gives the protein CASSPPEAFF. The variable domain in full, with the rest retrieved from reference TRBV28 and TRBJ1-1, is DVKVTQSSRYLVKRTGEKVFLECVQDMDHENMFWYRQDPGLGLRLIYFSYDVKMKEKGDIPEGYSVSREKKERFSLILESASTNQTSMYLCASSPPEAFFGQGTRLTVV.

This clone was seen a handful of times. In the same sample, other DNA sequences code for this CDR3. This rearrangement joins TRBV6-5 to TRBJ2-7, with 10 nucleotides matching TRBD1. The ends lost 9 bases at V and 3 bases at J; junction bases unmatched: 8. The CDR3 has 14 residues. Germline V gene sequence: CDR1 MNHEY, CDR2 SVGAGI. The chain's CDR3 is CASPGGTGVYEQYF. CDR3 coding DNA: TGTGCCAGTCCTGGGGGGACAGGGGTCTACGAGCAGTACTTC.

This chain links TRBV9 with TRBJ1-6; no clear D gene. V was clipped by 2 bases and J by 3 bases, with 3 bases between them. This CDR3 comprises 13 residues. From germline, CDR1 is SGDLS and CDR2 YYNGEE. The CDR3 bases are TGTGCCAGCAGCGTCCACTATAATTCACCCCTCCACTTT. Protein product: CASSVHYNSPLHF.

The chain employs TRBV5-4 and TRBJ1-1, with 7 nucleotides matching TRBD1. V trimming: 6 bases; J trimming: 6 bases; junction bases outside the gene matches: 11. This CDR3 contains 14 residues. From germline, CDR1 is SGHNT and CDR2 YYREEE (reference sequence). CDR3 nucleotides: TGTGCCAGCACCTCAGGGGGTCGTAAGGCTGAAGCTTTCTTT. Translated, it gives CASTSGGRKAEAFF.